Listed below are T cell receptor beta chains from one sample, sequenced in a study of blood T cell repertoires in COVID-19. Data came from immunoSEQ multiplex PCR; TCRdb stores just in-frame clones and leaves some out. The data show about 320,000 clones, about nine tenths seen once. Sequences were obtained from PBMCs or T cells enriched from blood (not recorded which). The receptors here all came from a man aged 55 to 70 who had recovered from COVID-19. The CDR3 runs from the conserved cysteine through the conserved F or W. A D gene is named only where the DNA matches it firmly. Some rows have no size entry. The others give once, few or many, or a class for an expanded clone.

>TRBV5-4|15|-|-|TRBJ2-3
TGTGCCAGCAGCTTGGCCTCAGCCTCGGGGGTTACGCAGTATTTT
CASSLASASGVTQYF
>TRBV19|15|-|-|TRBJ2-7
TGTGCCAGTAGTATATCTCCCACCACAAACTACGAGCAGTACTTC
CASSISPTTNYEQYF
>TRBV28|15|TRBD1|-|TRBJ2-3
TGTGCCAGCAAAGGCTTTGGGGGCGGACAGGTTACGCAGTATTTT
CASKGFGGGQVTQYF
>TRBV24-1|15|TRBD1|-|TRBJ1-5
TGTGCCACCAGTGATCCGGGACAGGGAGATCAGCCCCAGCATTTT
CATSDPGQGDQPQHF
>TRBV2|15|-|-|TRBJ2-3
TGTGCCAGCAGCGGGCCCCGTAGCGACACAGATACGCAGTATTTT
CASSGPRSDTDTQYF
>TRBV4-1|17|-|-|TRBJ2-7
TGCGCCAGCAGCCAATTCCACGGACTCCTCACATTCTACGAGCAGTACTTC
CASSQFHGLLTFYEQYF
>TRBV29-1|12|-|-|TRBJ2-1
TGCAGCGTTGCGGTCTCCTACAATGAGCAGTTCTTC
CSVAVSYNEQFF
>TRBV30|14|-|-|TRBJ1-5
TGTGCCTGGAGGGGGGGGAACAGCAATCAGCCCCAGCATTTT
CAWRGGNSNQPQHF
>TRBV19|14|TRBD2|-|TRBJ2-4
TGTGCCAGTAGTACAGGGACTAGCCTGGGCATTCAGTACTTC
CASSTGTSLGIQYF
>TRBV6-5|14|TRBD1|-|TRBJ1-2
TGTGCCAGCAGAGACGGCGGACAGGGGGAGGGCTACACCTTC
CASRDGGQGEGYTF
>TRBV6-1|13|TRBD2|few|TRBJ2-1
TGTGCCAGCAGTGAAAACGGCCTAGCGGAGATGCTCTTC
CASSENGLAEMLF
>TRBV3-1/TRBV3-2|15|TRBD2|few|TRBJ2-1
TGTGCCAGCAGCCACGGACTAGCGGGAGACATTGAGCAGTTCTTC
CASSHGLAGDIEQFF
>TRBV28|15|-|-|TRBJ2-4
TGTGCCAGCAGTTTATTGGGCCTAGCCAAAAACATTCAGTACTTC
CASSLLGLAKNIQYF
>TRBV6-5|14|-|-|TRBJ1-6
TGTGCCTTTTTCCCTTTTTCTTATAATTCACCCCTCCACTTT
CAFFPFSYNSPLHF
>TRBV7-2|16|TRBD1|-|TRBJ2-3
TGTGCCAGCAGCTTACGGGGGACAGGGGGATCAGATACGCAGTATTTT
CASSLRGTGGSDTQYF
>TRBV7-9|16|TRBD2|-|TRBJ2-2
TGTGCCAGCAGCTTAACTAGCGGGAGGGACACCGGGGAGCTGTTTTTT
CASSLTSGRDTGELFF